A single sample gave rise to the 10 T cell receptor beta chains below, sequenced in a study of CD8 T cells in ankylosing spondylitis. TCRdb analysed the 5' RACE reads with MiXCR anew, one entry per CDR3 protein. The data contain roughly 700,000 distinct CDR3 sequences, around 20% of them singletons. What these receptors recognize is not known. General study findings and limits: Seemingly characteristic of ankylosing spondylitis blood was a TCR beta motif consisting of several highly homologous variants.

Sequenced sample: blood, either unsorted or a sorted T cell fraction (not recorded which). The receptor set was obtained from a male donor with ankylosing spondylitis.

This clonotype was counted a few times. The chain couples TRBV5-6 to TRBJ2-5, with 7 bases aligning to TRBD1. CDR1 SGHDT and CDR2 YYEEEE come from the germline V gene. V dropped 0 bases and J dropped 1; count of bases not matched to a gene: 3. This CDR3 is 15 amino acids long. The CDR3 nucleotides read TGTGCCAGCAGCTTGGTATACAGGGGCCAAGAGACCCAGTACTTC. Protein: CASSLVYRGQETQYF. Combining the CDR3 with reference TRBV5-6 and TRBJ2-5 gives the whole variable domain DAGVTQSPTHLIKTRGQQVTLRCSPKSGHDTVSWYQQALGQGPQFIFQYYEEEERQRGNFPDRFSGHQFPNYSSELNVNALLLGDSALYLCASSLVYRGQETQYFGPGTRLLVL.

This chain links TRBV4-2 with TRBJ2-1, with 8 nucleotides matching TRBD2. J lost 8 bases, V lost 0 bases, and 15 bases had no gene match. CDR3 size: 18 residues. The germline CDR1 and CDR2 sequences are LGHNA and YNFKEQ. CDR3 residues: CASSQDGGWGSGMDEQFF. DNA for the CDR3: TGTGCCAGCAGCCAAGACGGGGGGTGGGGTAGCGGGATGGATGAGCAGTTCTTC.

The sample holds a few counts of this clonotype. The J gene is TRBJ2-1, the V gene TRBV28; D is unresolved. V lost 3 bases to trimming and J lost 2 bases, with 14 bases between them. The CDR3 spans 16 residues. From germline, CDR1 is MDHEN and CDR2 SYDVKM. CDR3 nucleotides: TGTGCCAGCAGTTTGGGGAATTCGGGCCCCTACAATGAGCAGTTCTTC. It translates to CASSLGNSGPYNEQFF.

This clonotype was detected many times. The chain combines TRBV30 with TRBJ1-1; D call uncertain. This CDR3 spans 11 amino acids. With 3 bases removed from V and 8 bases from J, the gap between germline ends came to 10 bases. Germline loops: CDR1 GTSNPN, CDR2 SVGIG (reference sequence). The CDR3 protein is CAWSWGGEAFF. CDR3 bases: TGTGCCTGGAGCTGGGGAGGGGAAGCTTTCTTT. The variable domain in full, with the rest retrieved from reference TRBV30 and TRBJ1-1, is SQTIHQWPATLVQPVGSPLSLECTVEGTSNPNLYWYRQAAGRGLQLLFYSVGIGQISSEVPQNLSASRPQDRQFILSSKKLLLSDSGFYLCAWSWGGEAFFGQGTRLTVV.

This clonotype was counted at least ten times. This chain uses TRBV5-1 with TRBJ1-1; no clear D. The CDR3 consists of 14 residues. V lost 6 bases to trimming and J lost 1 base, with 13 bases between them. Germline V CDR1 and CDR2: SGHRS, YFSETQ. The CDR3 DNA follows: TGCGCCAGCATGGCAGGACCCGGGAACACTGAAGCTTTCTTT. Its protein is CASMAGPGNTEAFF.

V gene TRBV6-5 combines with J gene TRBJ2-2; no definite D call. With 2 bases removed from V and 5 bases from J, the gap between germline ends came to 15 bases. Germline V gene lookup returns CDR1 MNHEY and CDR2 SVGAGI. This CDR3 region has 16 residues. The CDR3: CASSYAGPRNTGELFF. In DNA, the CDR3 is TGTGCCAGCAGTTACGCCGGACCTAGAAATACCGGGGAGCTGTTTTTT.

This chain joins TRBV29-1 and TRBJ2-5; a weak D match, TRBD2 (6 bases). Germline CDR1 reads SQVTM; CDR2 reads ANQGSEA. The CDR3 sequence is 12 residues long. V dropped 4 bases and J dropped 2 bases, with 8 bases sitting between them. CDR3 in amino acids: CSVVGGQETQYF. The CDR3 region has the DNA TGCAGCGTTGTGGGAGGTCAAGAGACCCAGTACTTC. The variable domain in full, completed from reference TRBV29-1 and TRBJ2-5, reads SAVISQKPSRDICQRGTSLTIQCQVDSQVTMMFWYRQQPGQSLTLIATANQGSEATYESGFVIDKFPISRPNLTFSTLTVSNMSPEDSSIYLCSVVGGQETQYFGPGTRLLVL.

This clonotype was seen only a few times. The chain uses TRBV7-3 and TRBJ2-1, with D perhaps TRBD1 (6 bases). V was pared by 3 bases and J by 1 base, with 22 bases between. This CDR3 is 19 amino acids long. Germline CDR1 and CDR2: SGHTA and FQGTGA. As DNA, the CDR3 is TGTGCCAGCAGCTTCCGTACGACAGGTGAACGTGGGTCCTACAATGAGCAGTTCTTC. Amino acid sequence: CASSFRTTGERGSYNEQFF.

V is TRBV5-1 and J is TRBJ2-3, with unresolved D. Germline assignment: CDR1 SGHRS and CDR2 YFSETQ. CDR3 length: 15 residues. The V end was cut by 4 bases, the J end by 2 bases, with 14 bases between. The CDR3, as DNA: TGCGCCAGCAGCAACCACCTACGGAACACAGATACGCAGTATTTT. Translated, it gives CASSNHLRNTDTQYF.

J is TRBJ2-7 and V is TRBV20-1; 9 bases fit TRBD2. Germline V lookup: CDR1 DFQATT, CDR2 SNEGSKA (reference sequence). J was trimmed by 2 bases and V by 5 bases; bases with no gene match: 1. CDR3 length: 12 amino acids. DNA of the CDR3: TGCAGTGCTTGGACTAGCGCCTACGAGCAGTACTTC. Its translation: CSAWTSAYEQYF.